The clone carrying this T cell receptor (beta chain) was counted at least ten times. The sample is drawn from a study of regulatory T cells in long-lasting Graves disease. The CDR3 is made up of 14 amino acids. CDR1 and CDR2 from the germline V gene are SNHLY and FYNNEI. J lost 2 bases, V lost 8 bases, and 4 bases had no gene match. With iRepertoire HTBI primers and Arm-PCR of CDR3 regions, TCR beta libraries were built. TCRdb analysed the multiplex PCR reads with MiXCR anew, one entry per CDR3 protein. Among roughly 250,000 distinct CDR3 sequences listed, 18% were seen once. Time point noted: newly diagnosed GD, antithyroid drugs for less than 3 months. Generation of the TCR library employed RNA extracted from PBMCs. Enrollment of patients was through an endocrinology department in Xi'an, China. These same records also appear under a second study, on T cells in Graves' hyperthyroidism and ophthalmopathy. This second study says: First-round RT-PCR of the TCR CDR3 relied on the HTBI primer set.

The starting material was peripheral blood mononuclear cells (PBMCs), obtained at new diagnosis, from a patient treated with antithyroid drugs. This chain links TRBV2 with TRBJ2-1, with TRBD2 matching over 9 bases. The receptor's source is a woman aged 25 to 39 with Graves disease. CDR3 bases: TGTGCCAGCCTTACTAGCGGGCCCTACAATGAGCAGTTCTTC. Translated: CASLTSGPYNEQFF.